This TCR beta chain is from a study of blood T cell repertoires in COVID-19. The wider study: T cells, B-cell-depleted T cells, or PBMCs provided the cDNA or gDNA that served as material.

The CDR3 contains 13 residues. The germline V gene has CDR1 SQVTM and CDR2 ANQGSEA. V gave up 8 bases and J gave up 4 bases; unmatched junction bases: 10. Original data processing: Nucleated cell number was recorded as an estimate derived from reference gene primer amplification. Assay used: immunoSEQ multiplex PCR; TCRdb lists only in-frame clones, some missing. The V and J calls and clone size are taken from that table; D and trimming were inferred from the DNA. The sample shows over 200,000 clones, 80% to 90% of them seen only once. The specimen was peripheral blood. This clonotype originated in a woman aged 45 to 65 with active or convalescent COVID-19. The chain has TRBV29-1 and TRBJ1-2; 7 bases fit TRBD1. CDR3 residues: CSINRQGSYGYTF. CDR3 DNA sequence: TGCAGCATTAACCGACAGGGAAGCTATGGCTACACCTTC. The full variable domain, with the rest looked up from reference TRBV29-1 and TRBJ1-2, is SAVISQKPSRDICQRGTSLTIQCQVDSQVTMMFWYRQQPGQSLTLIATANQGSEATYESGFVIDKFPISRPNLTFSTLTVSNMSPEDSSIYLCSINRQGSYGYTFGSGTRLTVV.